This T cell receptor (beta chain) was recorded in a study of shared clonotypes between healthy human individuals. Findings and limits, study-wide: Clonotype sharing among donors, it was expected, would be affected by sequencing depth.

V was trimmed by 9 bases and J by 1 base, leaving 12 bases between them. CDR1 LNHDA and CDR2 SQIVND come from the germline V gene (reference sequence). The CDR3 loop spans 13 amino acids. Sequenced by immunoSEQ multiplex PCR; TCRdb stores in-frame clones only, minus some. The repertoire consists of approximately 2.5 million clones, with 80% to 95% occurring once and the leading ten covering approximately 0.37%. With regard to this clone: The antigen is unknown.

The chain is built from TRBV19 and TRBJ1-2; D gene unclear. The sample consisted of naive CD4+ T cells from PBMCs. The subset here: CD45RA+ positively selected. The sequence derives from a man between 18 and 35 years old in good health. Some clones in this sample may be carry-over from other donors' samples. Here the CDR3 reads CASKMSHNYGYTF. The CDR3 nucleotides are TGTGCCAGCAAAATGTCGCATAACTATGGCTACACCTTC.